Listed below are T cell receptor beta chains from one sample, sequenced in a study of cytomegalovirus exposure and HLA in healthy donors. TCRdb keeps only in-frame clones here, not all; method: immunoSEQ multiplex PCR. The sample lists about 130,000 clones; about 83% were seen once. The specimen sequenced was PBMCs. The receptors were gathered from a woman between 40 and 50 years old in good health and CMV-seropositive. Each CDR3 is given with its conserved first and last residue. A D gene is named only where the DNA matches it firmly. Size is stated for part of the rows, as once, few or many counts, or as a class when the clone is expanded.

TRBJ1-1 | 13 | - | TRBV25-1 | - | CASSVQLNTEAFF | TGTGCCAGCAGTGTGCAGTTGAACACTGAAGCTTTCTTT
TRBJ1-2 | 14 | - | TRBV2 | TRBD1 | CASTYRQGALGYTF | TGTGCCAGCACCTACCGACAGGGGGCTCTGGGCTACACCTTC
TRBJ1-2 | 13 | - | TRBV5-6 | - | CASSLRGTYGYTF | TGTGCCAGCAGCTTGAGGGGAACCTATGGCTACACCTTC
TRBJ1-5 | 18 | - | TRBV28 | TRBD1 | CASSLFGRQGVRNQPQHF | TGTGCCAGCAGTTTATTCGGGCGGCAGGGGGTAAGGAATCAGCCCCAGCATTTT
TRBJ2-3 | 13 | - | TRBV5-1 | - | CASSSLSLDTQYF | TGCGCCAGCAGCTCTCTAAGCCTGGATACGCAGTATTTT
TRBJ2-7 | 10 | - | TRBV28 | - | CASSRYEQYF | TGTGCCAGCAGTAGATACGAGCAGTACTTC
TRBJ2-7 | 13 | few | TRBV28 | - | CASRLTYSYEQYF | TGTGCCAGCCGACTAACCTACTCCTACGAGCAGTACTTC
TRBJ2-1 | 12 | - | TRBV2 | TRBD2 | CASSVSGVVQFF | TGTGCCAGCAGTGTAAGCGGGGTCGTGCAGTTCTTC
TRBJ2-7 | 14 | once | TRBV4-2 | TRBD2 | CASSDPGRDYEQYF | TGTGCCAGCAGCGACCCGGGGAGGGATTACGAGCAGTACTTC
TRBJ2-7 | 15 | - | TRBV9 | - | CASSVGPVTGYEQYF | TGTGCCAGCAGCGTAGGACCCGTCACAGGCTACGAGCAGTACTTC
TRBJ2-7 | 15 | few | TRBV5-1 | TRBD2 | CASSPRLAGVYEQYF | TGCGCCAGCAGCCCCCGACTAGCGGGAGTATACGAGCAGTACTTC
TRBJ1-5 | 15 | - | TRBV5-3 | TRBD1 | CAGTTGEYSNQPQHF | TGTGCCGGAACGACAGGGGAATATAGCAATCAGCCCCAGCATTTT
TRBJ1-1 | 15 | once | TRBV4-2 | - | CASSQSVGDSGEAFF | TGTGCCAGCAGCCAAAGCGTCGGGGATTCGGGTGAAGCTTTCTTT
TRBJ2-7 | 13 | - | TRBV28 | TRBD2 | CASSSGGSYEQYF | TGTGCCAGCAGTTCGGGGGGCTCCTACGAGCAGTACTTC
TRBJ2-3 | 16 | - | TRBV30 | TRBD2 | CAWSPLASGNTDTQYF | TGTGCCTGGAGTCCCCTGGCTAGCGGGAACACAGATACGCAGTATTTT
TRBJ2-1 | 13 | - | TRBV9 | - | CASSVGSSNEQFF | TGTGCCAGCAGCGTGGGCAGCAGCAATGAGCAGTTCTTC
TRBJ2-6 | 16 | - | TRBV4-3 | - | CASSQEGQSGANVLTF | TGCGCCAGCAGCCAAGAGGGCCAGTCTGGGGCCAACGTCCTGACTTTC
TRBJ2-5 | 15 | - | TRBV30 | - | CAWRGGGGYSEIQYF | TGTGCCTGGAGAGGTGGTGGGGGGTATTCAGAGATCCAGTACTTC
TRBJ2-1 | 13 | - | TRBV6-5 | - | CASSPEAYNEQFF | TGTGCCAGCAGTCCAGAGGCCTACAATGAGCAGTTCTTC
TRBJ1-1 | 14 | - | TRBV5-1 | - | CASSLALRDTEAFF | TGCGCCAGCAGCTTGGCCCTGAGGGACACTGAAGCTTTCTTT
TRBJ2-3 | 12 | - | TRBV2 | - | CASSAYTDTQYF | TGTGCCAGCAGTGCCTACACAGATACGCAGTATTTT
TRBJ2-7 | 13 | - | TRBV29-1 | TRBD2 | CSVVSGRGNEQYF | TGCAGCGTTGTCAGCGGGAGGGGCAACGAGCAGTACTTC
TRBJ1-1 | 14 | - | TRBV5-1 | TRBD1 | CASSLGQGSTEAFF | TGCGCCAGCAGCCTCGGACAGGGGTCCACTGAAGCTTTCTTT
TRBJ1-1 | 14 | few | TRBV7-6 | - | CASSEGPGGTEAFF | TGTGCCAGCAGCGAGGGTCCGGGGGGGACTGAAGCTTTCTTT
TRBJ2-7 | 12 | - | TRBV30 | - | CAWSVTGNEQYF | TGTGCCTGGAGTGTCACGGGTAACGAGCAGTACTTC
TRBJ1-2 | 16 | - | TRBV7-9 | - | CASSLARGTDNYGYTF | TGTGCCAGCAGCTTAGCGCGGGGCACCGATAACTATGGCTACACCTTC
TRBJ1-2 | 12 | - | TRBV6-5 | - | CASSNTRDGYTF | TGTGCCAGCAGTAACACCAGGGATGGCTACACCTTC
TRBJ1-2 | 14 | - | TRBV5-8 | - | CASRRTTGLYGYTF | TGTGCCAGCAGACGAACCACAGGTCTCTATGGCTACACCTTC
TRBJ2-2 | 14 | - | TRBV6-4 | - | CASSDSTVAGELFF | TGTGCCAGCAGTGACTCCACAGTAGCCGGGGAGCTGTTTTTT
TRBJ2-3 | 14 | - | TRBV19 | - | CASSIREQEYTQYF | TGTGCCAGTAGTATCCGAGAACAGGAGTATACGCAGTATTTT
TRBJ2-3 | 16 | - | TRBV4-2 | TRBD2 | CASSQEIAGGPDTQYF | TGTGCCAGCAGCCAAGAAATAGCGGGAGGGCCAGATACGCAGTATTTT
TRBJ1-4 | 16 | - | TRBV21-1 | - | CASSNRPLGGEEKLFF | TGTGCCAGCAGCAACCGCCCGTTAGGAGGGGAGGAAAAACTGTTTTTT
TRBJ1-4 | 13 | - | TRBV5-6 | - | CASSLGSGEKLFF | TGTGCCAGCAGCTTGGGGTCGGGTGAAAAACTGTTTTTT
TRBJ2-1 | 13 | few | TRBV27 | TRBD1 | CASSFRQGNEQFF | TGTGCCAGCAGTTTTCGACAGGGAAATGAGCAGTTCTTC
TRBJ2-6 | 20 | - | TRBV6-4 | TRBD2 | CASSVRGIAGEFSGANVLTF | TGTGCCAGCAGTGTTCGTGGTATAGCGGGAGAATTTTCTGGGGCCAACGTCCTGACTTTC
TRBJ1-2 | 15 | - | TRBV7-8 | TRBD1 | CASSPTGGQLGGYTF | TGTGCCAGCAGCCCTACAGGGGGCCAGTTGGGGGGCTACACCTTC
TRBJ2-2 | 15 | - | TRBV6-5 | - | CASSYSPGDTGELFF | TGTGCCAGCAGTTATTCCCCAGGCGACACCGGGGAGCTGTTTTTT
TRBJ2-3 | 15 | once | TRBV6-5 | TRBD1 | CASSYGTARTDTQYF | TGTGCCAGCAGTTACGGGACAGCCCGCACAGATACGCAGTATTTT
TRBJ1-2 | 13 | - | TRBV7-9 | - | CASSGTTNYGYTF | TGTGCCAGCAGTGGGACAACAAACTATGGCTACACCTTC
TRBJ2-5 | 14 | few | TRBV11-2 | - | CASSSSVRGETQYF | TGTGCCAGCAGCTCCTCGGTTCGAGGGGAGACCCAGTACTTC
TRBJ2-1 | 19 | once | TRBV7-9 | TRBD2 | CASSLGLAGERETYNEQFF | TGTGCCAGCAGCTTAGGACTGGCGGGGGAGCGGGAGACCTACAATGAGCAGTTCTTC
TRBJ1-3 | 14 | - | TRBV5-6 | - | CASSSDPGGNTIYF | TGTGCCAGCAGTTCTGACCCGGGGGGAAACACCATATATTTT
TRBJ2-7 | 16 | - | TRBV5-1 | TRBD2 | CASSPLGLVAAYEQYF | TGCGCCAGCAGCCCCTTGGGACTAGTCGCCGCGTACGAGCAGTACTTC
TRBJ2-7 | 11 | - | TRBV7-8 | - | CASSLGVEQYF | TGTGCCAGCAGCTTAGGCGTCGAGCAGTACTTC
TRBJ2-5 | 15 | - | TRBV12-5 | TRBD1 | CASGWGTGPGETQYF | TGTGCTAGTGGTTGGGGGACAGGCCCGGGGGAGACCCAGTACTTC
TRBJ2-1 | 13 | - | TRBV28 | - | CASGGAQVDEQFF | TGTGCCAGCGGGGGGGCCCAGGTCGATGAGCAGTTCTTC